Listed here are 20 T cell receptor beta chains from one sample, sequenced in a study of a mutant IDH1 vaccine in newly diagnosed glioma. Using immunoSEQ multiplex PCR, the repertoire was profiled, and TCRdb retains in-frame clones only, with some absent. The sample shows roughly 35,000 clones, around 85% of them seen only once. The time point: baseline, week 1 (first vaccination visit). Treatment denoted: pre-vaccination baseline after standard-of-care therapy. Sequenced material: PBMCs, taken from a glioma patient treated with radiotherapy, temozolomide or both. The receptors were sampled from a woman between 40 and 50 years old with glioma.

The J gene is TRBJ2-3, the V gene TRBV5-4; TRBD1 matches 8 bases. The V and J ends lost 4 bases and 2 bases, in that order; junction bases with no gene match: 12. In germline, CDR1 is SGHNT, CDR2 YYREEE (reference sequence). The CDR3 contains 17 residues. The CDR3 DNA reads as TGTGCCAGCAGCCCAGAGGGTTGGGGACAGGTCACAGATACGCAGTATTTT. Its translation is CASSPEGWGQVTDTQYF.

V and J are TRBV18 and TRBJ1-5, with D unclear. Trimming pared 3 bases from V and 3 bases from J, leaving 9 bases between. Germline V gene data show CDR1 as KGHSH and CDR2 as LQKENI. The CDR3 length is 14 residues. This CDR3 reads CASSPSVTNQPQHF. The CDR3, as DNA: TGTGCCAGCTCACCCTCGGTAACCAATCAGCCCCAGCATTTT.

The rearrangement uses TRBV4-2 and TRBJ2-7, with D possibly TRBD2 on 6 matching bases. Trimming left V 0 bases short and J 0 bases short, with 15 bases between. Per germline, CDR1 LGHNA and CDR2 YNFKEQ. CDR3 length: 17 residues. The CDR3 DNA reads TGTGCCAGCAGCCAAGAGGGGGACGGGGGACCCTCCTACGAGCAGTACTTC. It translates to CASSQEGDGGPSYEQYF.

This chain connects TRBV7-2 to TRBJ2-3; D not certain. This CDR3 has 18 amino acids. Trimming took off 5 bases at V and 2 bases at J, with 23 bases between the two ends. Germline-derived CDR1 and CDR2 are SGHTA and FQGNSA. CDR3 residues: CASSPPPIYPIHTDTQYF. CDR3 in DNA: TGTGCCAGCAGCCCACCACCCATTTACCCCATCCACACAGATACGCAGTATTTT.

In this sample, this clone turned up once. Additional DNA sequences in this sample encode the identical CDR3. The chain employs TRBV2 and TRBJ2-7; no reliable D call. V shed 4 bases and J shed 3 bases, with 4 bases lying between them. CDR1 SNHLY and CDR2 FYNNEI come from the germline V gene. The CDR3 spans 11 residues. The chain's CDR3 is CASSANYEQYF. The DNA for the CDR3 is TGTGCCAGCAGTGCGAACTACGAGCAGTACTTC. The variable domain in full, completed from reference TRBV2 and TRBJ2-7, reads EPEVTQTPSHQVTQMGQEVILRCVPISNHLYFYWYRQILGQKVEFLVSFYNNEISEKSEIFDDQFSVERPDGSNFTLKIRSTKLEDSAMYFCASSANYEQYFGPGTRLTVT.

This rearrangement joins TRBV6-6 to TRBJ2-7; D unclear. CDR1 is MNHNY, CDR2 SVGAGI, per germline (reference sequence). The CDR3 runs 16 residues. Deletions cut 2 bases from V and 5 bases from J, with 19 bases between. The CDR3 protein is CASSYKVVEAKDEQYF. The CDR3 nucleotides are TGTGCCAGCAGTTACAAGGTCGTTGAAGCGAAGGACGAGCAGTACTTC.

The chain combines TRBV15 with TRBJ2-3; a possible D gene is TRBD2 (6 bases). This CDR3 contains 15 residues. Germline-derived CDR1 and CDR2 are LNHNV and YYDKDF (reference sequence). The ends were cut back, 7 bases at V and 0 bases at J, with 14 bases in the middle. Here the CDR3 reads CATKPLADSTDTQYF. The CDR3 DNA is TGTGCCACCAAACCACTAGCAGATAGCACAGATACGCAGTATTTT.

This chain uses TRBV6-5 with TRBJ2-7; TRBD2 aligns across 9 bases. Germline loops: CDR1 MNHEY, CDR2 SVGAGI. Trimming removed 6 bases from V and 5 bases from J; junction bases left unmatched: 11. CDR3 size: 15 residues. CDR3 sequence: CASSSIAGARHEQYF. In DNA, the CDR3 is TGTGCCAGCAGCTCTATAGCGGGAGCCCGCCACGAGCAGTACTTC.

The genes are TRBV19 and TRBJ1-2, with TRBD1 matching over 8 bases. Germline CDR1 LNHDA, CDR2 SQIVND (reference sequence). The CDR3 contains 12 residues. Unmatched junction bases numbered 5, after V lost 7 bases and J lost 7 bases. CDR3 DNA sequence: TGTGCCAGTATCGGGACAGGTCGTGGCTACACCTTC. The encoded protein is CASIGTGRGYTF.

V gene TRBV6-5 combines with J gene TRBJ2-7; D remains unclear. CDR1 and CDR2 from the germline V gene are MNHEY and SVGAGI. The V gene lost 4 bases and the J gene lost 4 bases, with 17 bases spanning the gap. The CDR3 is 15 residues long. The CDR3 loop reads CASSLALSGPYEQYF. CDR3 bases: TGTGCCAGCAGTTTGGCCCTTTCGGGCCCATACGAGCAGTACTTC.

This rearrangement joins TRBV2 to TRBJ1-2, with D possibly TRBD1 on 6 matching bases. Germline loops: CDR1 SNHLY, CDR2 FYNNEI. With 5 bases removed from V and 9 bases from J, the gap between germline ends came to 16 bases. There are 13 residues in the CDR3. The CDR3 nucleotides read TGTGCCAGCAGTCTCCCCCGGGGGCCGAGCTACACCTTC. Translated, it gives CASSLPRGPSYTF. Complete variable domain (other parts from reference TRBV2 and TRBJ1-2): EPEVTQTPSHQVTQMGQEVILRCVPISNHLYFYWYRQILGQKVEFLVSFYNNEISEKSEIFDDQFSVERPDGSNFTLKIRSTKLEDSAMYFCASSLPRGPSYTFGSGTRLTVV.

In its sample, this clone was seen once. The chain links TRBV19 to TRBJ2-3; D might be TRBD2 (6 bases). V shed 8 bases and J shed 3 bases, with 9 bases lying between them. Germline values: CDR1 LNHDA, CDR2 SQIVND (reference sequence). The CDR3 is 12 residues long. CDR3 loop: CASGTGTDTQYF. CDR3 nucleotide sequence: TGTGCCAGTGGGACTGGAACAGATACGCAGTATTTT.

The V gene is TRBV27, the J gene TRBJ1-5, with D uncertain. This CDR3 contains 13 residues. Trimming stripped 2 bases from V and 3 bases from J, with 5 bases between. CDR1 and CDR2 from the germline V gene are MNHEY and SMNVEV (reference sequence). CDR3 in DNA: TGTGCCAGCAGTTTAACTATCAATCAGCCCCAGCATTTT. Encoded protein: CASSLTINQPQHF.

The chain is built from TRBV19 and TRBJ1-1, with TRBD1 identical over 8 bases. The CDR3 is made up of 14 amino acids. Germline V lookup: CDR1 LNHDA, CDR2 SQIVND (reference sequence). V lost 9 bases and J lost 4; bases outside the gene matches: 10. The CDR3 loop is CASAGQGLGTEAFF. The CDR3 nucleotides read TGTGCCAGCGCTGGACAGGGTTTGGGCACTGAAGCTTTCTTT.

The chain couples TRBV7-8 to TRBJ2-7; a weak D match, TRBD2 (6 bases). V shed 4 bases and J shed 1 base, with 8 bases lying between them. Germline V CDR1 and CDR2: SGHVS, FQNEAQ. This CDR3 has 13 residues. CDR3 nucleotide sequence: TGTGCCAGCAGCTCGGGACTTTCCTACGAGCAGTACTTC. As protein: CASSSGLSYEQYF.

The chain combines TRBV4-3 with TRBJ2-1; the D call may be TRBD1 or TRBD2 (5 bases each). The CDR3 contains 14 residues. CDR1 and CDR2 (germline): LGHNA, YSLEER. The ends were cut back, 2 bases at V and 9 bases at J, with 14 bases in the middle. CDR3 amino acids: CASSQLRAGAEQFF. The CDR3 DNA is TGCGCCAGCAGCCAATTGAGAGCCGGGGCTGAGCAGTTCTTC.

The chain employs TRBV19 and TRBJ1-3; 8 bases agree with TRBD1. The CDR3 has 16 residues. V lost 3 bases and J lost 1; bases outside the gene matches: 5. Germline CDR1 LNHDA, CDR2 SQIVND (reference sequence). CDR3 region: CASSIGQGASGNTIYF. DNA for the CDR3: TGTGCCAGTAGTATCGGGCAGGGGGCTTCTGGAAACACCATATATTTT. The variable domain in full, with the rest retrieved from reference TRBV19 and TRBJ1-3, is DGGITQSPKYLFRKEGQNVTLSCEQNLNHDAMYWYRQDPGQGLRLIYYSQIVNDFQKGDIAEGYSVSREKKESFPLTVTSAQKNPTAFYLCASSIGQGASGNTIYFGEGSWLTVV.

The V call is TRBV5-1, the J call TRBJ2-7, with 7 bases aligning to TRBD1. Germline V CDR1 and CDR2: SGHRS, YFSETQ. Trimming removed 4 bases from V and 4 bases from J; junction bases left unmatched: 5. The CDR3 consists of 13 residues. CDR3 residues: CASSAPQGYEQYF. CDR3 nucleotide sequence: TGCGCCAGCAGCGCCCCACAGGGGTACGAGCAGTACTTC.

The CDR3 bases are TGCGCCAGCAGCTTGGCCGAGGGCACTGAAGCTTTCTTT. It yields the protein CASSLAEGTEAFF. The chain employs TRBV5-1 and TRBJ1-1, with D unclear. V was clipped by 0 bases and J by 4 bases, with 7 bases between them. The germline CDR1 and CDR2 sequences are SGHRS and YFSETQ. CDR3 length equals 13 residues.

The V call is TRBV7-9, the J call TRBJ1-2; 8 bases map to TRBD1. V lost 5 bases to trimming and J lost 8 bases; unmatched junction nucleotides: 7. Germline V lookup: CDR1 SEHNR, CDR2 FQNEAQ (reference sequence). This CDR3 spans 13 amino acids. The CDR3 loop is CASSGTGGRGYTF. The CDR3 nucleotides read TGTGCCAGCAGCGGTACAGGGGGACGAGGCTACACCTTC. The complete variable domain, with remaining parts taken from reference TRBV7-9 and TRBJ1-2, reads DTGVSQNPRHKITKRGQNVTFRCDPISEHNRLYWYRQTLGQGPEFLTYFQNEAQLEKSRLLSDRFSAERPKGSFSTLEIQRTEQGDSAMYLCASSGTGGRGYTFGSGTRLTVV.